A single sample is the source of the 18 T cell receptor beta chains below, sequenced in a study of CD8 T cells in Susac syndrome. cDNA came from roughly 0.53 to 1 ug RNA primed by random hexamers. TCRdb redid the calling of the immunoSEQ multiplex PCR reads with MiXCR, one entry per CDR3 protein. The data contain 180,000 or so distinct CDR3 sequences, 85% to 95% of them seen just once; the ten biggest clones take up less than 0.11%. The sequenced sample consisted of CD4+ T cells from PBMCs. These receptors all stem from a human donor in good health.

This clonotype was seen a single time. The V call is TRBV7-2, the J call TRBJ1-6; D is undetermined. The CDR3 has 14 amino acids. Germline loops: CDR1 SGHTA, CDR2 FQGNSA. Deletions cut 3 bases from V and 4 bases from J, with 7 bases between. The CDR3 bases are TGTGCCAGCAGCTTGAGGACGTATAATTCACCCCTCCACTTT. Protein product: CASSLRTYNSPLHF.

This chain uses TRBV20-1 with TRBJ1-5; a weak D match, TRBD1 (5 bases). The CDR3 consists of 13 residues. Per the germline V gene, CDR1 is DFQATT and CDR2 is SNEGSKA (reference sequence). Trimming cost V 6 bases and J 4 bases, with 13 bases left between them. CDR3 sequence reads: CSAPQGMNQPQHF. CDR3 bases: TGCAGTGCCCCTCAGGGAATGAATCAGCCCCAGCATTTT.

The rearrangement uses TRBV5-1 and TRBJ2-7; tentatively, D is TRBD2 (5 bases). The ends were cut back, 6 bases at V and 3 bases at J, with 13 bases in the middle. The CDR3 totals 13 residues. Germline V gene sequence: CDR1 SGHRS, CDR2 YFSETQ. As DNA, the CDR3 is TGCGCCAGCACGGGGAAAGGGAACTACGAGCAGTACTTC. This gives the protein CASTGKGNYEQYF.

The rearrangement joins TRBV6-5 to TRBJ2-7; the match to TRBD1 covers 8 bases. The J segment lost 2 bases and the V segment lost 8 bases, leaving 11 bases of the junction unmatched. Germline V lookup: CDR1 MNHEY, CDR2 SVGAGI. The CDR3 runs 15 residues. CDR3 bases: TGTGCCAGCCCTCCGGACAGGGCGCAAACCTACGAGCAGTACGTC. It encodes CASPPDRAQTYEQYV.

The chain has TRBV12-3 or TRBV12-4 and TRBJ1-4; D possibly corresponds to TRBD1 (6 bases). V lost 3 bases to trimming and J lost 5 bases, with 10 bases between them. The CDR3 spans 14 residues. CDR3 in amino acids: CASSFGTRNEKLFF. Written as DNA, the CDR3 is TGTGCCAGCAGTTTTGGGACAAGGAATGAAAAACTGTTTTTT.

The chain combines TRBV5-1 with TRBJ2-3; no firm D call. Trimming pared 0 bases from V and 0 bases from J, leaving 5 bases between. The CDR3 contains 14 residues. Germline assignment: CDR1 SGHRS and CDR2 YFSETQ. The CDR3 DNA reads as TGCGCCAGCAGCTTGGGGGAAAGCACAGATACGCAGTATTTT. Translating gives CASSLGESTDTQYF.

The chain uses TRBV28 and TRBJ2-3; D may match TRBD1 or TRBD2 (6 bases each). V gave up 7 bases and J gave up 3 bases, with 11 bases separating them. CDR1 MDHEN and CDR2 SYDVKM come from the germline V gene. This CDR3 has 13 amino acids. The CDR3 protein is CASNGGQTDTQYF. The DNA of the CDR3 is TGTGCCAGCAATGGGGGGCAGACAGATACGCAGTATTTT. The variable domain in full, completed from reference TRBV28 and TRBJ2-3, reads DVKVTQSSRYLVKRTGEKVFLECVQDMDHENMFWYRQDPGLGLRLIYFSYDVKMKEKGDIPEGYSVSREKKERFSLILESASTNQTSMYLCASNGGQTDTQYFGPGTRLTVL.

CDR3 loop: CASSQEGTTPREQYF. In DNA, the CDR3 is TGTGCCAGCAGTCAGGAGGGGACTACCCCTCGGGAGCAGTACTTC. The J gene is TRBJ2-7, the V gene TRBV27, with 7 bases aligning to TRBD2. This CDR3 comprises 15 residues. CDR1 MNHEY and CDR2 SMNVEV come from the germline V gene (reference sequence). With 5 bases clipped from V and 7 bases from J, the junction kept 14 bases outside the gene matches.

This clonotype was seen a handful of times. V usage is TRBV5-4 and J usage is TRBJ2-6; the D gene is possibly TRBD1 (5 bases). Germline values: CDR1 SGHNT, CDR2 YYREEE (reference sequence). The CDR3 covers 15 residues. The germline V and J ends were trimmed by 1 base and 0 bases, with 5 bases remaining between them. The CDR3 nucleotides read TGTGCCAGCAGCTTGAGGGGCTCTGGGGCCAACGTCCTGACTTTC. Translating it yields CASSLRGSGANVLTF.

J is TRBJ1-2 and V is TRBV28; the D gene is possibly TRBD1 (5 bases). Germline-derived CDR1 and CDR2 are MDHEN and SYDVKM. With 5 bases removed from V and 7 bases from J, the gap between germline ends came to 14 bases. This CDR3 has 13 residues. The CDR3, as DNA: TGTGCCAGCAGTACTGGCGGGGCTCGTGGCTACACCTTC. Translated, it gives CASSTGGARGYTF.

The CDR3 DNA reads TGTGCCAGCAGTGATCGGAGGGGAGAGACCCAGTACTTC. The encoded protein is CASSDRRGETQYF. This chain links TRBV6-1 with TRBJ2-5; a possible D gene is TRBD2 (6 bases). Germline assignment: CDR1 MNHNS and CDR2 SASEGT. Trimming shortened V by 3 bases and J by 4 bases, and 9 bases separated the two germline ends. The CDR3 spans 13 residues.

The chain uses TRBV7-2 and TRBJ2-7; TRBD2 aligns across 10 bases. The germline V gene encodes CDR1 SGHTA and CDR2 FQGNSA. The CDR3 totals 15 residues. The V gene end was trimmed by 2 bases and the J gene end by 4 bases; junction bases not matched to a gene: 5. The CDR3 sequence: CASSLRSGGEYEQYF. The CDR3 coding sequence is TGTGCCAGCAGCTTAAGGAGCGGGGGGGAGTACGAGCAGTACTTC.

The chain has TRBV2 and TRBJ2-2, with no clear D. Germline loops: CDR1 SNHLY, CDR2 FYNNEI. V was cut by 3 bases and J by 7 bases, with 15 bases left in between. CDR3 size: 15 residues. The CDR3 here is CASSEPTASGGELFF. Written as DNA, the CDR3 is TGTGCCAGCAGTGAGCCGACTGCCTCCGGCGGGGAGCTGTTTTTT. The full variable domain, in which reference TRBV2 and TRBJ2-2 provide the parts outside the CDR3, is EPEVTQTPSHQVTQMGQEVILRCVPISNHLYFYWYRQILGQKVEFLVSFYNNEISEKSEIFDDQFSVERPDGSNFTLKIRSTKLEDSAMYFCASSEPTASGGELFFGEGSRLTVL.

This clonotype was detected once. The V call is TRBV29-1, the J call TRBJ2-1; D remains unclear. From germline, CDR1 is SQVTM and CDR2 ANQGSEA. The CDR3 runs 12 residues. The CDR3, as DNA: TGCAGTCCTTTAACTTCCTACAATGAGCAGTTCTTC. Translated, it gives CSPLTSYNEQFF.

The J gene is TRBJ2-3, the V gene TRBV29-1, with a possible D match to TRBD1 (7 bases). Trimming removed 4 bases from V and 5 bases from J, with 13 bases in between. The CDR3 is made up of 13 amino acids. Germline V gives CDR1 SQVTM, CDR2 ANQGSEA. As DNA, the CDR3 is TGCAGCGTTGCTCACAGGGGAGGAGATACGCAGTATTTT. Amino acids: CSVAHRGGDTQYF.

The gene calls are TRBV25-1 and TRBJ2-5, with TRBD2 matching 8 bases. The CDR3 contains 13 residues. Germline trimming cut 4 bases from V and 4 bases from J; bases unmatched to any gene: 2. Germline-derived CDR1 and CDR2 are MGHDK and SYGVNS. The CDR3 DNA reads TGTGCCAGCAGTGGACTAGCGCGAGAGACCCAGTACTTC. Translating it yields CASSGLARETQYF.

This clonotype is a singleton in its sample. CDR3 in DNA: TGTGCCAGCAGCGCGGACAGGAGTAGAAATGAGCAGTTCTTC. Encoded protein: CASSADRSRNEQFF. The chain carries TRBV9 and TRBJ2-1; 7 nucleotides line up with TRBD1. J was trimmed by 7 bases and V by 3 bases; bases with no gene match: 7. Germline loops: CDR1 SGDLS, CDR2 YYNGEE. This CDR3 has 14 residues.

The chain couples TRBV29-1 to TRBJ1-2, with D perhaps TRBD1 (5 bases). V lost 7 bases to trimming and J lost 1 base, with 10 bases between them. CDR1 is SQVTM and CDR2 is ANQGSEA in the germline V gene. This CDR3 contains 12 residues. The CDR3 here is CSGLTVNYGYTF. Here the CDR3 DNA reads TGCAGCGGTCTGACAGTTAACTATGGCTACACCTTC.